The 27 T cell receptor beta chains presented below share a single source sample, sequenced in a study of blood T cell repertoires in COVID-19. TCRdb's copy holds only in-frame clones and misses some; the assay was immunoSEQ multiplex PCR. The table lists some 220,000 clones, less than 90% of them singletons. Sequenced: peripheral blood. The receptors come from a woman aged 80 or older with active or convalescent COVID-19.

This chain joins TRBV2 and TRBJ2-1; 9 bases align to TRBD2. Germline CDR1 reads SNHLY; CDR2 reads FYNNEI. Trimming removed 3 bases from V and 10 bases from J; junction bases left unmatched: 10. The CDR3 runs 15 residues. CDR3 sequence: CASSDGTLAGQEQFF. Written as DNA, the CDR3 is TGTGCCAGCAGTGACGGCACCCTAGCGGGACAGGAGCAGTTCTTC.

V gene TRBV5-6 combines with J gene TRBJ2-3, with D perhaps matching TRBD1 (5 bases). CDR1 is SGHDT, CDR2 YYEEEE, per germline. The CDR3 has 14 amino acids. V was clipped by 1 base and J by 2 bases, with 8 bases between them. CDR3 amino acids: CASSLTGFTDTQYF. In DNA form, the CDR3 reads TGTGCCAGCAGCTTGACAGGCTTCACAGATACGCAGTATTTT.

The chain links TRBV7-6 to TRBJ2-5; a possible D gene is TRBD2 (6 bases). With 8 bases removed from V and 5 bases from J, the gap between germline ends came to 6 bases. This CDR3 has 10 amino acids. Per the germline V gene, CDR1 is SGHVS and CDR2 is FNYEAQ. CDR3 loop: CASAGETQYF. The CDR3 DNA follows: TGTGCCAGCGCGGGGGAGACCCAGTACTTC.

This chain links TRBV7-9 with TRBJ1-2, with unresolved D. Germline CDR1 and CDR2: SEHNR and FQNEAQ (reference sequence). V was cut by 3 bases and J by 7 bases, with 15 bases left in between. The CDR3 is 14 residues long. DNA of the CDR3: TGTGCCAGCAGCTTTGGGAGTAATCCTCTTGGCTACACCTTC. It codes for CASSFGSNPLGYTF. The full variable domain, in which reference TRBV7-9 and TRBJ1-2 provide the parts outside the CDR3, is DTGVSQNPRHKITKRGQNVTFRCDPISEHNRLYWYRQTLGQGPEFLTYFQNEAQLEKSRLLSDRFSAERPKGSFSTLEIQRTEQGDSAMYLCASSFGSNPLGYTFGSGTRLTVV.

The gene calls are TRBV18 and TRBJ1-1; weak D call: TRBD1 (6 bases). CDR3 size: 15 residues. In germline, CDR1 is KGHSH, CDR2 LQKENI. V was trimmed by 2 bases and J by 3 bases, leaving 13 bases between them. CDR3 sequence reads: CASSPGRQAHTEAFF. As DNA, the CDR3 is TGTGCCAGCTCACCAGGGAGACAGGCCCACACTGAAGCTTTCTTT.

This clone was seen more than once but under ten times. The V and J genes are TRBV19 and TRBJ2-2; possibly TRBD1 for D (6 bases). The CDR3 is 14 residues long. CDR1 is LNHDA and CDR2 is SQIVND in the germline V gene (reference sequence). V was pared by 5 bases and J by 5 bases, with 12 bases between. The CDR3 spells CASSPQQGTGELFF. The CDR3 nucleotides read TGTGCCAGTAGTCCACAACAGGGTACCGGGGAGCTGTTTTTT.

This chain uses TRBV12-5 with TRBJ2-7; D is perhaps TRBD2 (6 bases). CDR3 length: 15 residues. The germline V gene has CDR1 LGHNT and CDR2 FRNRAP. The V gene lost 0 bases and the J gene lost 0 bases, with 9 bases spanning the gap. Here the CDR3 DNA reads TGTGCTAGTGGTTTGGTACACGGGAGCTCCTACGAGCAGTACTTC. Translated, it gives CASGLVHGSSYEQYF.

This chain's CDR3 is CATSDRTAPKGAQYF. The CDR3 nucleotides are TGTGCCACCAGTGACCGGACAGCCCCTAAGGGGGCCCAGTACTTC. The chain has TRBV24-1 and TRBJ2-5, with TRBD1 as a possible D gene (6 bases). The CDR3 runs to 15 residues. Germline V gene sequence: CDR1 KGHDR, CDR2 SFDVKD. V gave up 4 bases and J gave up 9 bases, with 20 bases separating them.

J is TRBJ1-5 and V is TRBV6-6; tentatively, D is TRBD1 (6 bases). Trimming removed 5 bases from V and 6 bases from J, with 17 bases in between. From germline, CDR1 is MNHNY and CDR2 SVGAGI (reference sequence). The CDR3 is 15 residues long. The CDR3 loop reads CASSLPGGRSQPQHF. The CDR3 DNA sequence: TGTGCCAGCAGTCTCCCGGGGGGGCGCAGTCAGCCCCAGCATTTT.

This clone was counted between two and nine times. V usage is TRBV7-2 and J usage is TRBJ2-1, with a weak D call TRBD2 (6 bases). V lost 1 base and J 8 bases, leaving 9 bases between the germline ends. Germline V CDR1 and CDR2: SGHTA, FQGNSA. This CDR3 has 13 residues. This chain's CDR3 is CASSLELAHEQFF. CDR3 bases: TGTGCCAGCAGCTTAGAACTAGCCCATGAGCAGTTCTTC.

CDR3 sequence reads: CAWSWDRGRETQYF. The CDR3 nucleotides are TGTGCCTGGAGCTGGGACAGGGGCCGAGAGACCCAGTACTTC. The J gene is TRBJ2-5, the V gene TRBV30, with TRBD1 matching over 10 bases. CDR1 GTSNPN and CDR2 SVGIG come from the germline V gene (reference sequence). The V and J ends lost 3 bases and 4 bases, in that order; junction bases with no gene match: 5. The CDR3 has 14 residues.

The chain carries TRBV5-1 and TRBJ2-5; TRBD2 aligns across 7 bases. The CDR3 consists of 15 residues. In germline, CDR1 is SGHRS, CDR2 YFSETQ. J gave up 4 bases and V 0 bases, and 6 bases lay outside the gene matches. The CDR3 sequence is CASSLALAERETQYF. The CDR3 DNA reads TGCGCCAGCAGCTTGGCCCTAGCGGAGAGAGAGACCCAGTACTTC.

The chain links TRBV14 to TRBJ2-1, with no clear D. V lost 0 bases, J lost 8 bases, and 8 bases lay in between. The length of the CDR3 is 13 residues. The germline CDR1 and CDR2 sequences are SGHDN and FVKESK. In DNA form, the CDR3 reads TGTGCCAGCAGCCAAGAGATCCGCGATGAGCAGTTCTTC. It specifies CASSQEIRDEQFF.

In this sample, this clone turned up once. The chain employs TRBV4-3 and TRBJ1-2, with D tentatively TRBD1 (5 bases). Trimming removed 0 bases at V and 3 bases at J, with 11 bases between. The CDR3 has 15 residues. Germline loops: CDR1 LGHNA, CDR2 YSLEER. In nucleotides, the CDR3 is TGCGCCAGCAGCCAAGATGGGCAGGGCTACTATGGCTACACCTTC. It specifies CASSQDGQGYYGYTF.

This chain connects TRBV7-9 to TRBJ2-7; perhaps TRBD2 as D (5 bases). V lost 7 bases to trimming and J lost 7 bases, with 17 bases between them. Germline V gene lookup returns CDR1 SEHNR and CDR2 FQNEAQ (reference sequence). The CDR3 loop spans 13 amino acids. The chain's CDR3 is CASNRSPSGEQYF. DNA of the CDR3: TGTGCCAGCAACCGCTCCCCGTCGGGAGAGCAGTACTTC.

The chain uses TRBV4-3 and TRBJ2-3; 12 nucleotides agree with TRBD2. There are 17 residues in the CDR3. The germline V gene encodes CDR1 LGHNA and CDR2 YSLEER. With V trimmed by 1 base and J by 9 bases, 11 bases remained unmatched. CDR3 loop: CASSQGLSASGGGTQYF. CDR3 nucleotides: TGCGCCAGCAGCCAAGGCCTCTCGGCTAGCGGGGGGGGCACGCAGTATTTT.

This clone was recorded a few times. This sequence joins TRBV2 and TRBJ1-5; D gene ambiguous. The CDR3 totals 14 residues. Trimming left V 7 bases short and J 0 bases short, with 10 bases between. CDR1 and CDR2 from the germline V gene are SNHLY and FYNNEI. CDR3: CASTQQPSNQPQHF. DNA of the CDR3: TGTGCCAGCACCCAACAACCTAGCAATCAGCCCCAGCATTTT.

The chain recombines TRBV23-1 with TRBJ1-4, with D unresolved. TRBV23-1 counts as an open reading frame of uncertain function. There are 17 residues in the CDR3. Trimming took 10 bases from V and 0 from J, leaving 21 bases between them. The CDR3 region is CAIPGKFLIATNEKLFF. The CDR3 DNA follows: TGCGCCATCCCCGGTAAGTTTCTAATTGCAACTAATGAAAAACTGTTTTTT.

The J gene is TRBJ2-5, the V gene TRBV25-1; possibly TRBD2 for D (6 bases). The V gene lost 0 bases and the J gene lost 5 bases, with 10 bases spanning the gap. CDR3 length: 14 amino acids. The germline V gene encodes CDR1 MGHDK and CDR2 SYGVNS. DNA of the CDR3: TGTGCCAGCAGTGAATATAAAGGAGGGGAGACCCAGTACTTC. Translating gives CASSEYKGGETQYF.

This rearrangement joins TRBV4-2 to TRBJ1-4; no firm D call. Between the trimmed V and J ends, which lost 3 bases and 4 bases, there was a span of 12 bases. This CDR3 comprises 15 residues. The germline V gene encodes CDR1 LGHNA and CDR2 YNFKEQ. The CDR3 DNA sequence: TGTGCCAGCAGCCAGTCTGCGGTGGGTAATGAAAAACTGTTTTTT. Translated, it gives CASSQSAVGNEKLFF.

CDR3 in amino acids: CASSPQVSSGYTF. The CDR3 DNA reads TGTGCCAGCAGCCCCCAGGTGTCTTCTGGCTACACCTTC. The chain recombines TRBV9 with TRBJ1-2; no reliable D call. The length of the CDR3 is 13 residues. V was shortened by 4 bases and J by 7 bases, with 14 bases between the two germline ends. Germline V gene data show CDR1 as SGDLS and CDR2 as YYNGEE.

This sequence joins TRBV3-1 (or the pseudogene TRBV3-2) and TRBJ2-1, with 10 bases identical to TRBD2. The germline V gene encodes CDR1 LGHDT and CDR2 YNNKEL (reference sequence). The CDR3 contains 20 residues. V trimming: 0 bases; J trimming: 8 bases; junction bases outside the gene matches: 19. CDR3 residues: CASSQDKKRSGRAEIDEQFF. In DNA form, the CDR3 reads TGTGCCAGCAGCCAAGATAAAAAAAGGAGCGGGAGGGCCGAAATCGATGAGCAGTTCTTC.

A few counts support this clone. The chain combines TRBV5-4 with TRBJ2-7; 7 bases match TRBD2. The CDR3 covers 14 residues. J was trimmed by 4 bases and V by 0 bases; bases with no gene match: 4. Germline CDR1 is SGHNT and CDR2 is YYREEE (reference sequence). Here the CDR3 reads CASSLGGSGYEQYF. The CDR3 DNA reads TGTGCCAGCAGCTTGGGCGGGAGCGGGTACGAGCAGTACTTC.

This chain connects TRBV7-2 to TRBJ2-1; no firm D call. Deletions cut 1 base from V and 5 bases from J, with 12 bases between. There are 15 residues in the CDR3. Germline CDR1 and CDR2: SGHTA and FQGNSA. CDR3 amino acids: CASSLDRGAHNEQFF. The DNA for the CDR3 is TGTGCCAGCAGCTTAGACCGCGGAGCCCACAATGAGCAGTTCTTC.

This chain uses TRBV6-5 with TRBJ1-2, with 9 nucleotides matching TRBD1. The germline V gene has CDR1 MNHEY and CDR2 SVGAGI. The length of the CDR3 is 13 residues. The V gene end was trimmed by 5 bases and the J gene end by 8 bases; junction bases not matched to a gene: 6. CDR3 bases: TGTGCCAGCAGTAGACGGGACAGGGCCGGCTACACCTTC. This sequence encodes CASSRRDRAGYTF.

The V gene is TRBV24-1, the J gene TRBJ2-7; the match to TRBD1 covers 7 bases. From germline, CDR1 is KGHDR and CDR2 SFDVKD. V lost 4 bases, J lost 7 bases, and 9 bases stayed unmatched. The CDR3 has 14 amino acids. This chain's CDR3 is CATSDQTGKMEQYF. CDR3 DNA sequence: TGTGCCACCAGTGACCAGACAGGGAAGATGGAGCAGTACTTC.

This sequence joins TRBV5-8 and TRBJ1-6; unclear D gene. Trimming removed 2 bases from V and 9 bases from J, with 12 bases in between. The CDR3 has 14 residues. The germline CDR1 and CDR2 sequences are SGHTS and YDEGEE. The CDR3 region is CASSFGRLRSPLHF. The CDR3 DNA follows: TGTGCCAGCAGCTTTGGCAGGTTACGTTCACCCCTCCACTTT.